The 2 T cell receptor beta chains given below trace back to one sample, sequenced in a study of regulatory dendritic cells for organ transplantation. Their cognate antigens are unknown. Profiling relied on immunoSEQ multiplex PCR, and the TCRdb table lists in-frame clones only, not all of them. Among about 20,000 clones listed, approximately 83% were seen once. Sorted T cells were CFSE-labeled and cultured 5 days with allogeneic regulatory or mature dendritic cells at 1:10. The specimen sequenced was naive CD4+ T cells from blood cultured with regulatory dendritic cells. Indicated subset: CD45RA+ naive T cells. The receptor set was obtained from a human donor in good health.

The rearrangement uses TRBV5-4 and TRBJ2-3, with 12 bases aligning to TRBD2. Germline V gene sequence: CDR1 SGHNT, CDR2 YYREEE (reference sequence). After removal of 4 bases from V and 8 bases from J, the junction contained 8 bases not matched to a gene. This CDR3 is built from 15 residues. CDR3 sequence reads: CASSLGLAGQVTQYF. The CDR3 DNA is TGTGCCAGCAGCCTTGGACTAGCGGGACAAGTTACGCAGTATTTT.

The chain couples TRBV6-4 to TRBJ2-1, with 8 bases matching TRBD2. The V gene's germline CDR1 is MRHNA and CDR2 SNTAGT. Trimming at V came to 5 bases and at J to 11 bases, leaving 2 bases not matched to a gene. The CDR3 has 11 residues. CDR3 DNA sequence: TGTGCCAGCAGTACTAGCGGTAAGCAGTTCTTC. Residues: CASSTSGKQFF.